Reported below is one T cell receptor beta chain. Its specificity is unknown. This record belongs to a study of siplizumab effects on memory and regulatory T cells. The protocol was immunoSEQ multiplex PCR, while the TCRdb copy is restricted to in-frame clones and leaves out a portion. The data contain approximately 75,000 clones, 90% to 95% of them singletons. Study results and limitations: Suppressive function of proliferating Tregs from siplizumab cultures was not confirmed. Sequences below about 10^-5 frequency were poorly captured. As a result, only a minor fraction of alloreactive clones mapped to unstimulated subsets. Many proliferating CD4+ or CD8+ clones remained unclassified. Roughly 80-96% of them could not be assigned either a naive or a memory phenotype. Treg-derived clones made up an average of around 70% of mappable alloreactive CD4+ clones with siplizumab and roughly 29% in controls.

The sequence came from a human donor in good health. Sequenced material: CD8+ T cells sorted from blood.

The CDR3 loop reads CASSLDKEGATTDTQYF. DNA for the CDR3: TGCGCCAGCAGCTTGGACAAGGAGGGCGCTACTACAGATACGCAGTATTTT. This chain links TRBV5-1 with TRBJ2-3; tentatively, D is TRBD2 (6 bases). The V gene lost 0 bases and the J gene lost 3 bases, with 17 bases spanning the gap. Germline CDR1 is SGHRS and CDR2 is YFSETQ. CDR3 length equals 17 residues. Supplemented by reference TRBV5-1 and TRBJ2-3, the full variable domain reads KAGVTQTPRYLIKTRGQQVTLSCSPISGHRSVSWYQQTPGQGLQFLFEYFSETQRNKGNFPGRFSGRQFSNSRSEMNVSTLELGDSALYLCASSLDKEGATTDTQYFGPGTRLTVL.